This passage covers 16 T cell receptor beta chains from one sample sequenced in a study of molecular identifiers for immune sequencing clone quantification. TCRdb re-called the PCR reads with MiXCR, one entry per CDR3 protein. The profile shows a few hundred thousand distinct CDR3 sequences, roughly 23% of them singletons. Sequenced material: naive CD8+ T cells from blood, with Jurkat cell RNA spiked in. The subset is: FACS-sorted CD8+CD4-CCR7+CD45RA+ naive T cells. The receptors originated from a human donor in good health. Some libraries in this study had Jurkat cell RNA spiked in.

At least ten counts were recorded for this clonotype. The V and J genes are TRBV30 and TRBJ2-7, with 10 bases aligning to TRBD1. Germline values: CDR1 GTSNPN, CDR2 SVGIG (reference sequence). The V segment lost 2 bases and the J segment 3 bases; nucleotides outside the gene matches: 4. The length of the CDR3 is 14 residues. This CDR3 is CAWSFGTGDYEQYF. CDR3 DNA: TGTGCCTGGAGTTTTGGGACAGGGGACTACGAGCAGTACTTC.

This clonotype was seen once. Given a much more abundant clone one base away, this may be a read error. The chain is built from TRBV13 and TRBJ2-3; tentative D call: TRBD1 (6 bases). Germline CDR1 is PRHDT and CDR2 is FYEKMQ (reference sequence). V was shortened by 7 bases and J by 0 bases, with 11 bases between the two germline ends. The CDR3 is made up of 14 amino acids. The DNA of the CDR3 is TGTGCCAGCAACTCGGACAGTAGCACAGATACGCAGTATTTT. It encodes CASNSDSSTDTQYF.

V is TRBV20-1 and J is TRBJ2-4; 8 bases are shared with TRBD1. V shed 4 bases, J shed 8 bases, and the junction held 16 bases outside the gene matches. Germline V CDR1 and CDR2: DFQATT, SNEGSKA (reference sequence). There are 16 residues in the CDR3. CDR3 nucleotide sequence: TGCAGTGCTAACCCGACAGGGGCCCTGGGCATAGACATTCAGTACTTC. It encodes CSANPTGALGIDIQYF.

J is TRBJ2-1 and V is TRBV7-2; possibly TRBD2 for D (7 bases). CDR3 length equals 15 residues. From germline, CDR1 is SGHTA and CDR2 FQGNSA. V dropped 7 bases and J dropped 8 bases, with 21 bases sitting between them. Here the CDR3 DNA reads TGTGCCAGCATGAGGGGGGGGAGATTAGCAGATGAGCAGTTCTTC. Protein: CASMRGGRLADEQFF.

This clonotype has only a few counts. CDR3: CASSLPRTGGETQYF. The CDR3 DNA reads TGTGCCAGCAGCTTACCCCGGACAGGGGGAGAGACCCAGTACTTC. The chain employs TRBV5-6 and TRBJ2-5; 10 bases align to TRBD1. The CDR3 contains 15 residues. J lost 4 bases, V lost 2 bases, and 5 bases had no gene match. Germline lookup yields CDR1 SGHDT and CDR2 YYEEEE.

In its sample, this clonotype was seen many times. The V and J genes are TRBV27 and TRBJ2-3; the D is unclear. The CDR3 is made up of 15 amino acids. Trimming cost V 0 bases and J 0 bases, with 7 bases left between them. Germline V gene sequence: CDR1 MNHEY, CDR2 SMNVEV (reference sequence). The CDR3 coding sequence is TGTGCCAGCAGTTTATCCGGCTCCAGCACAGATACGCAGTATTTT. Residues: CASSLSGSSTDTQYF.

The table lists this clonotype with many counts. V is TRBV9 and J is TRBJ2-1, with D tentatively TRBD2 (6 bases). CDR1 is SGDLS, CDR2 YYNGEE, per germline. CDR3 length: 16 amino acids. Trimming took 4 bases from V and 2 from J, leaving 16 bases between them. The CDR3 region has the DNA TGTGCCAGCAGCCTTCAGCCGGGGGACCCCTACAATGAGCAGTTCTTC. Translation: CASSLQPGDPYNEQFF.

This chain connects TRBV12-3 or TRBV12-4 to TRBJ2-5, with 11 bases fitting TRBD2. The CDR3 runs to 16 residues. V was clipped by 3 bases and J by 3 bases; unmatched bases: 6. The CDR3 nucleotides read TGTGCCAGCAGTTTTAGCGAACTAGCGGGAGAAGAGACCCAGTACTTC. This translates into CASSFSELAGEETQYF.

This clonotype has a handful of counts. The chain links TRBV4-1 to TRBJ2-5; D perhaps matches TRBD2 (5 bases). CDR3 size: 14 residues. Germline lookup yields CDR1 MGHRA and CDR2 YSYEKL. V shed 0 bases and J shed 3 bases, with 8 bases lying between them. The CDR3 protein is CASSQDSLEETQYF. CDR3 nucleotides: TGCGCCAGCAGCCAAGATTCACTAGAAGAGACCCAGTACTTC.

This clonotype was counted many times. This rearrangement joins TRBV20-1 to TRBJ1-1; tentative D call: TRBD1 (5 bases). V was pared by 6 bases and J by 2 bases, with 16 bases between. Germline V lookup: CDR1 DFQATT, CDR2 SNEGSKA (reference sequence). This CDR3 comprises 14 residues. The CDR3 loop reads CSAAYHRGNTEAFF. CDR3 nucleotides: TGCAGTGCGGCGTATCATCGGGGCAACACTGAAGCTTTCTTT.

As for this clonotype: A read error may explain this, as a much larger clone is one base away. The chain recombines TRBV12-5 with TRBJ2-2; TRBD2 might be the D (6 bases). CDR1 LGHNT and CDR2 FRNRAP come from the germline V gene. The CDR3 length is 17 residues. The CDR3 loop is CASGLDEPAPNTGGLFF. CDR3 coding DNA: TGTGCTAGTGGTTTGGATGAACCCGCCCCGAACACCGGGGGGCTGTTTTTT.

CDR3 sequence reads: CASSYAGGALSGEQFF. The CDR3 bases are TGTGCCAGCAGTTACGCCGGGGGGGCCTTATCTGGTGAGCAGTTCTTC. V gene TRBV6-2 or TRBV6-3 combines with J gene TRBJ2-1, with 8 bases matching TRBD2. The length of the CDR3 is 16 residues. The V gene end was trimmed by 2 bases and the J gene end by 9 bases; junction bases not matched to a gene: 12. Germline V gene lookup returns CDR1 MNHEY and CDR2 SVGEGT.

This clonotype was detected many times. The chain joins TRBV6-5 to TRBJ1-1; 10 bases fit TRBD1. Germline CDR1 reads MNHEY; CDR2 reads SVGAGI. The CDR3 consists of 14 residues. J was trimmed by 7 bases and V by 0 bases; bases with no gene match: 2. The CDR3 nucleotides are TGTGCCAGCAGTTACTCGGGGACAGGGGATGAAGCTTTCTTT. Translation gives CASSYSGTGDEAFF.

This clonotype was seen ten or more times. The chain carries TRBV28 and TRBJ2-7; TRBD1 aligns across 7 bases. Germline V gene data show CDR1 as MDHEN and CDR2 as SYDVKM. The CDR3 covers 14 residues. The J segment lost 3 bases and the V segment lost 5 bases, leaving 7 bases of the junction unmatched. This CDR3 is CASSPGDSYYEQYF. CDR3 DNA: TGTGCCAGCAGTCCCGGGGACAGCTACTACGAGCAGTACTTC.

Of note for this clonotype: This clone may be a read error of a much larger clone one base away. The J gene is TRBJ1-2, the V gene TRBV4-3; 8 positions match TRBD1. The CDR3 loop spans 16 amino acids. V lost 0 bases and J lost 6; bases outside the gene matches: 9. Per germline, CDR1 LGHNA and CDR2 YSLEER. The CDR3 coding sequence is TGCGCCAGCAGCCAAGACAGGACAGGGCGGTACCATGGCTACACCTTC. Protein sequence: CASSQDRTGRYHGYTF.

Ten or more counts support this clonotype. The CDR3 nucleotides are TGTGCCAGCAGCCCCACAGGGGTCCACGAGCAGTACTTC. Amino acid sequence: CASSPTGVHEQYF. The V call is TRBV6-5, the J call TRBJ2-7; the match to TRBD1 covers 7 bases. V shed 6 bases, J shed 5 bases, and the junction held 7 bases outside the gene matches. Germline values: CDR1 MNHEY, CDR2 SVGAGI. The CDR3 extends over 13 amino acids.